One and the same sample provided the 32 T cell receptor beta chains below, sequenced in a study of blood T cell repertoires in COVID-19. Sequencing was performed with immunoSEQ multiplex PCR; in TCRdb, only in-frame clones are kept and a portion is missing. The data show 250,000 to 300,000 clones, with 86% seen just once and around 12% held by the top ten. Material: peripheral blood. The receptors here all came from a woman in her 70s with COVID-19, enrolled during active disease.

The chain's CDR3 is CASSPTGTDYGYTF. The DNA for the CDR3 is TGCGCCAGCAGCCCTACAGGGACGGACTATGGCTACACCTTC. This chain connects TRBV5-1 to TRBJ1-2; tentative D call: TRBD1 (6 bases). This CDR3 has 14 residues. Trimming took 4 bases from V and 3 from J, leaving 13 bases between them. Germline CDR1 reads SGHRS; CDR2 reads YFSETQ.

V gene TRBV10-1 combines with J gene TRBJ2-3; 8 positions match TRBD1. The CDR3 has 18 residues. CDR1 is WNHNN, CDR2 SYGVQD, per germline (reference sequence). V trimming: 2 bases; J trimming: 1 base; junction bases outside the gene matches: 11. CDR3 bases: TGCGCCAGCAGTGAGACCTACTGGACAGGGAAAGGCACAGATACGCAGTATTTT. Its protein is CASSETYWTGKGTDTQYF.

The V and J genes are TRBV7-9 and TRBJ2-5; TRBD2 matches at 7 bases. The length of the CDR3 is 12 residues. V dropped 1 base and J dropped 11; count of bases not matched to a gene: 4. CDR1 is SEHNR, CDR2 FQNEAQ, per germline (reference sequence). CDR3: CASSLEGLSQYF. CDR3 nucleotide sequence: TGTGCCAGCAGCTTAGAGGGACTATCACAGTACTTC. The full variable domain, with the rest looked up from reference TRBV7-9 and TRBJ2-5, is DTGVSQNPRHKITKRGQNVTFRCDPISEHNRLYWYRQTLGQGPEFLTYFQNEAQLEKSRLLSDRFSAERPKGSFSTLEIQRTEQGDSAMYLCASSLEGLSQYFGPGTRLLVL.

The V call is TRBV4-2, the J call TRBJ1-6, with TRBD1 identical over 7 bases. This CDR3 is built from 15 residues. V was clipped by 0 bases and J by 9 bases; unmatched bases: 5. Germline values: CDR1 LGHNA, CDR2 YNFKEQ. This CDR3 reads CASSQDGTDGSPLHF. The DNA for the CDR3 is TGTGCCAGCAGCCAAGATGGGACAGACGGTTCACCCCTCCACTTT.

This clone was detected once. The chain has TRBV9 and TRBJ1-4; the D gene is possibly TRBD1 (6 bases). V was cut by 4 bases and J by 2 bases, with 12 bases left in between. Germline V CDR1 and CDR2: SGDLS, YYNGEE. This CDR3 region has 15 residues. CDR3 sequence: CASSLTGLTNEKLFF. The CDR3 region has the DNA TGTGCCAGCAGCTTAACAGGGCTTACTAATGAAAAACTGTTTTTT.

CDR3 amino acids: CAWSQVFSGNTIYF. DNA of the CDR3: TGTGCCTGGAGCCAGGTTTTCTCTGGAAACACCATATATTTT. This chain uses TRBV30 with TRBJ1-3; D unclear. The CDR3 runs to 14 residues. CDR1 and CDR2 (germline): GTSNPN, SVGIG (reference sequence). Trimming pared 3 bases from V and 0 bases from J, leaving 9 bases between.

J is TRBJ1-4 and V is TRBV30, with 7 bases lining up with TRBD1. The ends lost 0 bases at V and 8 bases at J; junction bases unmatched: 6. Germline CDR1 is GTSNPN and CDR2 is SVGIG (reference sequence). The CDR3 is made up of 14 amino acids. The CDR3 bases are TGTGCCTGGAGTGTTACAGGGGTAAACGAAAAACTGTTTTTT. Residues: CAWSVTGVNEKLFF.

This clone was seen only a few times. This chain uses TRBV3-1 (or the pseudogene TRBV3-2) with TRBJ1-3, with unresolved D. CDR1 LGHDT and CDR2 YNNKEL come from the germline V gene (reference sequence). Trimming stripped 4 bases from V and 3 bases from J, with 13 bases between. The CDR3 is 15 amino acids. CDR3 region: CASSRVGVDGNTIYF. The CDR3 DNA reads as TGTGCCAGCAGCCGAGTCGGGGTAGATGGAAACACCATATATTTT.

V is TRBV9 and J is TRBJ1-1, with a tentative D call TRBD1 (5 bases). There are 15 residues in the CDR3. Per germline, CDR1 SGDLS and CDR2 YYNGEE. V was trimmed by 3 bases and J by 1 base, leaving 13 bases between them. The DNA of the CDR3 is TGTGCCAGCAGCGCTAATCTAGGGGCGAACACTGAAGCTTTCTTT. Translation gives CASSANLGANTEAFF. The whole variable domain, remainder taken from reference TRBV9 and TRBJ1-1, is DSGVTQTPKHLITATGQRVTLRCSPRSGDLSVYWYQQSLDQGLQFLIQYYNGEERAKGNILERFSAQQFPDLHSELNLSSLELGDSALYFCASSANLGANTEAFFGQGTRLTVV.

The chain uses TRBV7-9 and TRBJ1-2; unclear D gene. The germline gives CDR1 SEHNR, CDR2 FQNEAQ (reference sequence). This CDR3 is built from 12 residues. Trimming shortened V by 0 bases and J by 8 bases, and 7 bases separated the two germline ends. CDR3 protein: CASSLAGSGYTF. The CDR3 DNA reads TGTGCCAGCAGCTTAGCGGGGAGCGGCTACACCTTC.

This clone was seen a handful of times. V is TRBV24-1 and J is TRBJ1-2, with a possible D match to TRBD1 (6 bases). Between the trimmed V and J ends, which lost 4 bases and 7 bases, there was a span of 9 bases. This CDR3 has 12 amino acids. Per the germline V gene, CDR1 is KGHDR and CDR2 is SFDVKD. Here the CDR3 reads CATSDLGGGYTF. Written as DNA, the CDR3 is TGTGCCACCAGTGACCTAGGGGGTGGCTACACCTTC.

The V and J genes are TRBV6-6 and TRBJ1-6; D gene unclear. Germline lookup yields CDR1 MNHNY and CDR2 SVGAGI (reference sequence). The V gene lost 5 bases and the J gene lost 4 bases, with 18 bases spanning the gap. There are 17 residues in the CDR3. The CDR3 sequence: CASSRFSGTTYNSPLHF. The CDR3 DNA sequence: TGTGCCAGCAGTCGATTTTCAGGAACGACGTATAATTCACCCCTCCACTTT.

The chain employs TRBV11-2 and TRBJ2-7; TRBD2 aligns across 12 bases. CDR3 length equals 15 residues. Trimming at V came to 4 bases and at J to 0 bases, leaving 1 base not matched to a gene. Germline V gene data show CDR1 as SGHAT and CDR2 as FQNNGV. The CDR3 spells CASSSSGGGSYEQYF. The CDR3 DNA reads TGTGCCAGCAGCTCTAGCGGGGGGGGCTCCTACGAGCAGTACTTC. Full variable domain (remainder filled in from reference TRBV11-2 and TRBJ2-7): EAGVAQSPRYKIIEKRQSVAFWCNPISGHATLYWYQQILGQGPKLLIQFQNNGVVDDSQLPKDRFSAERLKGVDSTLKIQPAKLEDSAVYLCASSSSGGGSYEQYFGPGTRLTVT.

This chain uses TRBV2 with TRBJ2-7; D unclear. V lost 3 bases and J 3 bases, leaving 9 bases between the germline ends. CDR1 is SNHLY, CDR2 FYNNEI, per germline. The CDR3 loop spans 13 amino acids. The CDR3 spells CASSDNLNYEQYF. The CDR3 coding sequence is TGTGCCAGCAGTGACAACCTAAACTACGAGCAGTACTTC.

The V gene is TRBV20-1, the J gene TRBJ2-7, with TRBD1 as a possible D gene (5 bases). Germline CDR1 is DFQATT and CDR2 is SNEGSKA (reference sequence). V lost 4 bases, J lost 2 bases, and 6 bases lay in between. The CDR3 is 11 residues long. CDR3 nucleotide sequence: TGCAGTGCTACGGACACCTACGAGCAGTACTTC. Protein sequence: CSATDTYEQYF.

The V call is TRBV4-1, the J call TRBJ2-5; 8 nucleotides line up with TRBD1. Germline V gene sequence: CDR1 MGHRA, CDR2 YSYEKL. With 5 bases clipped from V and 2 bases from J, the junction kept 13 bases outside the gene matches. The CDR3 runs 17 residues. The CDR3, as DNA: TGCGCCAGCAGCGCCCAATACTTCGGACAGGGTCAAGAGACCCAGTACTTC. Protein: CASSAQYFGQGQETQYF.

The J gene is TRBJ1-4, the V gene TRBV10-1; TRBD1 matches 7 bases. The germline gives CDR1 WNHNN, CDR2 SYGVQD (reference sequence). This CDR3 comprises 15 residues. J was trimmed by 4 bases and V by 3 bases; bases with no gene match: 5. The CDR3 sequence: CASSDWWDSNEKLFF. Written as DNA, the CDR3 is TGCGCCAGCAGTGATTGGTGGGACAGTAATGAAAAACTGTTTTTT.

J is TRBJ2-2 and V is TRBV5-1; the match to TRBD1 covers 11 bases. V was pared by 3 bases and J by 6 bases, with 7 bases of the junction left unmatched. Germline CDR1 and CDR2: SGHRS and YFSETQ. The length of the CDR3 is 16 residues. The CDR3 coding sequence is TGCGCCAGCAGCTCCTCCGGGACAGGGGGGGCCGGGGAGCTGTTTTTT. Its protein is CASSSSGTGGAGELFF.

This clone was seen a few times. J is TRBJ1-6 and V is TRBV15; 9 bases line up with TRBD1. From germline, CDR1 is LNHNV and CDR2 YYDKDF (reference sequence). The CDR3 has 18 residues. V shed 0 bases and J 7 bases; nucleotides not matched to a gene: 10. In DNA form, the CDR3 reads TGTGCCACCAGCAGAGACTACCCCGGGACAGGGACCAATTCACCCCTCCACTTT. Its protein is CATSRDYPGTGTNSPLHF.

The chain carries TRBV5-1 and TRBJ1-2, with D uncertain. The germline CDR1 and CDR2 sequences are SGHRS and YFSETQ. The length of the CDR3 is 12 residues. V was cut by 0 bases and J by 8 bases, with 8 bases left in between. This chain's CDR3 is CASSLEGSGYTF. As DNA, the CDR3 is TGCGCCAGCAGCTTGGAAGGGAGCGGCTACACCTTC. Complete variable domain (other parts from reference TRBV5-1 and TRBJ1-2): KAGVTQTPRYLIKTRGQQVTLSCSPISGHRSVSWYQQTPGQGLQFLFEYFSETQRNKGNFPGRFSGRQFSNSRSEMNVSTLELGDSALYLCASSLEGSGYTFGSGTRLTVV.

The chain combines TRBV19 with TRBJ2-3, with TRBD1 as a possible D gene (6 bases). With 10 bases removed from V and 4 bases from J, the gap between germline ends came to 15 bases. Per germline, CDR1 LNHDA and CDR2 SQIVND (reference sequence). The CDR3 covers 13 residues. For the CDR3, the DNA is TGTGCCATGAGCCCCAGGGGATCAGATACGCAGTATTTT. It encodes CAMSPRGSDTQYF. The full variable domain, rest sourced from reference TRBV19 and TRBJ2-3, is DGGITQSPKYLFRKEGQNVTLSCEQNLNHDAMYWYRQDPGQGLRLIYYSQIVNDFQKGDIAEGYSVSREKKESFPLTVTSAQKNPTAFYLCAMSPRGSDTQYFGPGTRLTVL.

V is TRBV5-1 and J is TRBJ2-1; TRBD1 aligns across 11 bases. Losses at the gene ends were 0 bases for V and 6 bases for J; bases not matched to a gene: 5. The CDR3 sequence is 16 residues long. Germline lookup yields CDR1 SGHRS and CDR2 YFSETQ. CDR3 coding DNA: TGCGCCAGCAGCTTGGCCCCGGGACAGGGGGTCAATGAGCAGTTCTTC. It specifies CASSLAPGQGVNEQFF.

The CDR3 protein is CASSSQEYRGSYEQYF. CDR3 nucleotides: TGTGCCAGCAGTTCCCAAGAATACAGGGGCTCCTACGAGCAGTACTTC. This chain joins TRBV6-5 and TRBJ2-7; 7 bases map to TRBD1. Germline V lookup: CDR1 MNHEY, CDR2 SVGAGI. There are 16 residues in the CDR3. The J segment lost 0 bases and the V segment lost 4 bases, leaving 9 bases of the junction unmatched.

This chain joins TRBV19 and TRBJ2-1; D is uncertain. CDR1 and CDR2 (germline): LNHDA, SQIVND (reference sequence). V was shortened by 3 bases and J by 4 bases, with 7 bases between the two germline ends. There are 13 residues in the CDR3. CDR3 amino acids: CASSIGRYNEQFF. In nucleotides, the CDR3 is TGTGCCAGTAGTATCGGCAGGTACAATGAGCAGTTCTTC.

The chain combines TRBV7-6 with TRBJ1-3, with D hard to call. This CDR3 has 13 amino acids. Germline lookup yields CDR1 SGHVS and CDR2 FNYEAQ. The ends were cut back, 4 bases at V and 2 bases at J, with 6 bases in the middle. The CDR3 DNA reads TGTGCCAGCAGCTCCTGGCCTGGAAACACCATATATTTT. Its protein is CASSSWPGNTIYF.

This chain joins TRBV27 and TRBJ2-1, with 8 bases lining up with TRBD2. Germline-derived CDR1 and CDR2 are MNHEY and SMNVEV (reference sequence). V lost 0 bases, J lost 7 bases, and 5 bases stayed unmatched. The CDR3 runs to 15 residues. The CDR3 region is CASSLSGGARNEQFF. CDR3 in DNA: TGTGCCAGCAGTTTATCCGGGGGGGCCAGGAATGAGCAGTTCTTC.

The rearrangement links TRBV7-2 to TRBJ2-7, with D perhaps TRBD2 (5 bases). Trimming shortened V by 5 bases and J by 5 bases, and 16 bases separated the two germline ends. Per the germline V gene, CDR1 is SGHTA and CDR2 is FQGNSA. The CDR3 has 14 residues. CDR3 bases: TGTGCCAGCAGCCTGCCCCCCAGGACTGACGAGCAGTACTTC. It is translated as CASSLPPRTDEQYF.

The V gene is TRBV30, the J gene TRBJ1-3; tentatively, D is TRBD1 (5 bases). Germline V gene lookup returns CDR1 GTSNPN and CDR2 SVGIG (reference sequence). V lost 6 bases, J lost 0 bases, and 15 bases lay in between. There are 15 residues in the CDR3. CDR3 protein: CACTRRGTSGNTIYF. As DNA, the CDR3 is TGTGCCTGTACCCGAAGGGGAACCTCTGGAAACACCATATATTTT.

The chain is built from TRBV6-5 and TRBJ2-7; maybe TRBD1 (5 bases). The CDR3 spans 16 residues. Deletions cut 0 bases from V and 1 base from J, with 13 bases between. CDR1 is MNHEY, CDR2 SVGAGI, per germline. The CDR3 nucleotides read TGTGCCAGCAGTTACTCGGTCCAGGGTTTATCCTACGAGCAGTACTTC. Amino acids: CASSYSVQGLSYEQYF.

The J gene is TRBJ1-2, the V gene TRBV6-4; perhaps TRBD1 as D (5 bases). Germline lookup yields CDR1 MRHNA and CDR2 SNTAGT. Between the trimmed V and J ends, which lost 8 bases and 6 bases, there was a span of 16 bases. The CDR3 consists of 13 residues. The CDR3 DNA follows: TGTGCCAGCGATCAGGGTGAGTCAAATGGCTACACCTTC. This codes for CASDQGESNGYTF.

This chain uses TRBV28 with TRBJ2-7, with D possibly TRBD2 on 7 matching bases. The CDR3 totals 12 residues. The V gene lost 2 bases and the J gene lost 10 bases, with 12 bases spanning the gap. In germline, CDR1 is MDHEN, CDR2 SYDVKM. CDR3 bases: TGTGCCAGCAGTTTAGCGGGGGCTCGACAGTACTTC. It yields the protein CASSLAGARQYF. Using reference TRBV28 and TRBJ2-7 for the parts outside the CDR3, the full variable domain is DVKVTQSSRYLVKRTGEKVFLECVQDMDHENMFWYRQDPGLGLRLIYFSYDVKMKEKGDIPEGYSVSREKKERFSLILESASTNQTSMYLCASSLAGARQYFGPGTRLTVT.

This clone has only one observation. The gene calls are TRBV4-2 and TRBJ2-3; D uncertain. In germline, CDR1 is LGHNA, CDR2 YNFKEQ. Trimming cost V 4 bases and J 6 bases, with 11 bases left between them. The CDR3 contains 13 residues. CDR3 sequence (DNA): TGTGCCAGCAGCCTGTTCGCGTGGGATACGCAGTATTTT. Translating it yields CASSLFAWDTQYF.